This record concerns one T cell receptor beta chain sequence. The antigen remains unidentified. This CDR3 is built from 14 residues. V was shortened by 1 base and J by 2 bases, with 9 bases between the two germline ends. Per the germline V gene, CDR1 is SGHKS and CDR2 is YYEKEE (reference sequence). Unique molecular identifiers tagged the TCRbeta library. Using its own MiXCR run on the PCR reads, TCRdb lists one record per CDR3 protein. The sample has around 800,000 distinct CDR3 sequences; approximately 15% are singletons. This sample stems from a study of T-cell reconstitution after alpha-beta-depleted transplantation in children. Whole-study results and caveats: Surviving recipient T cells and intrathymic progenitors accounted for some patients' high TCRbeta diversity at day 60.

The starting material was PBMCs, mostly from graft donor cells, obtained 360 days after TCRalphabeta/CD19-depleted stem cell transplant. The V gene is TRBV5-5, the J gene TRBJ2-5; no clear D. This TCR derives from a male patient aged 5 to 17 who had a stem cell transplant for acute lymphoblastic leukemia, so the T cells may come from the graft donor. CDR3 protein: CASSLLVRQETQYF. CDR3 bases: TGTGCCAGCAGCTTGTTAGTGAGACAAGAGACCCAGTACTTC.